The rows below give T cell receptor beta chains drawn from one sample of a study of technical replicates of blood from a handful of donors. TCRdb keeps only in-frame clones here, not all; method: immunoSEQ multiplex PCR. The repertoire consists of approximately 78,000 clones, with around 95% occurring once and the leading ten covering more than 0.2%. Sequencing was carried out using T cells isolated from PBMCs. These receptor sequences come from a human donor in good health. The CDR3 runs from the conserved cysteine through the conserved F or W. A D gene is named only where the DNA matches it firmly. Size is stated for part of the rows, as once, few or many counts, or as a class when the clone is expanded.

CDR3 DNA,CDR3 protein,J gene,V gene,D gene,clone size
TGTGCCAGCAGCCAAGAAGCTAGCGGCTCCTACGAGCAGTACTTC,CASSQEASGSYEQYF,TRBJ2-7,TRBV4-2,TRBD2,-
TGTGCCAGCAGCGTTACAGGGAGCAGCGCTGAAGCTTTCTTT,CASSVTGSSAEAFF,TRBJ1-1,TRBV9,-,-
TGTGCCAGCAACCCCAGGGGGGCAGAAGTGCCCTACGAGCAGTACTTC,CASNPRGAEVPYEQYF,TRBJ2-7,TRBV9,-,-
TGTGCCAGAGGTCCCGAAGCGGACACCGGGGAGCTGTTTTTT,CARGPEADTGELFF,TRBJ2-2,TRBV2,-,-
TGTGCCAGCAGCTTCGAGTACCAAGAGACCCAGTACTTC,CASSFEYQETQYF,TRBJ2-5,TRBV7-9,-,-
TGTGCCAGCAGTGAAATGAGGGCTTCTAGCAATCAGCCCCAGCATTTT,CASSEMRASSNQPQHF,TRBJ1-5,TRBV6-1,-,-
TGTGCCATCAGTAATAGCGGGGCCACAGATACGCAGTATTTT,CAISNSGATDTQYF,TRBJ2-3,TRBV10-3,TRBD2,once
TGCGCCAGCAGTGACCCAGCGGGAGCTGTGGAGACCCAGTACTTC,CASSDPAGAVETQYF,TRBJ2-5,TRBV10-1,TRBD2,-
TGTGCCAGCAGCGTCGGGACAGGACACACCGGGGAGCTGTTTTTT,CASSVGTGHTGELFF,TRBJ2-2,TRBV7-8,TRBD1,few
TGTGCCAGCAGTCACATTCCGACAGCTTCCTACGAGCAGTACTTC,CASSHIPTASYEQYF,TRBJ2-7,TRBV27,-,-
TGTGCCAGCAGCCCGGGACTAGCGGGGGGACCCCGGGAGCTGTTTTTT,CASSPGLAGGPRELFF,TRBJ2-2,TRBV7-3,TRBD2,-
TGTGCCAGTAGTTCCAGGGGGTATCAGCCCCAGCATTTT,CASSSRGYQPQHF,TRBJ1-5,TRBV19,TRBD1,-
TGTGCCAGCAGTTACCAAGACAGGGGAGTGAAGACCCAGTACTTC,CASSYQDRGVKTQYF,TRBJ2-5,TRBV6-5,TRBD1,-